The clone carrying this T cell receptor beta chain was seen a few times. The antigen is not known. The record originates from a study of T-cell memory formation after mild COVID-19. On the study more broadly: TCR clusters were largely donor specific.

cDNA libraries for TCR alpha and TCR beta, carrying sample barcodes and UMIs, came from 5'RACE with constant-segment primers. A single record per CDR3 protein comes from TCRdb applying MiXCR to the 5' RACE reads. The table shows 90,000 to 120,000 distinct CDR3 sequences, with approximately 12% occurring only once. The study, taken as a whole, reports: Contracting CD4+ clones lay largely in CM and EM, with CD8+ ones residing in EMRA. A second wave expanding day 15 to 37 was CD4+-biased; contracting clones were balanced.

The CDR3 is 16 residues long. The V gene end was trimmed by 2 bases and the J gene end by 3 bases; junction bases not matched to a gene: 4. Germline CDR1 and CDR2: MRHNA and SNTAGT. The specimen sequenced was PBMCs or a T cell subset sorted from them (not recorded which). The V gene is TRBV6-4, the J gene TRBJ2-1; 10 positions agree with TRBD2. The receptor's source is a man younger than 35 who had mild COVID-19 (a few samples of this study predate the infection). Cell type and time point are not known. The CDR3 nucleotides are TGTGCCAGCAGTGACGACGAGCGGGGGGGCTACAATGAGCAGTTCTTC. It codes for CASSDDERGGYNEQFF.